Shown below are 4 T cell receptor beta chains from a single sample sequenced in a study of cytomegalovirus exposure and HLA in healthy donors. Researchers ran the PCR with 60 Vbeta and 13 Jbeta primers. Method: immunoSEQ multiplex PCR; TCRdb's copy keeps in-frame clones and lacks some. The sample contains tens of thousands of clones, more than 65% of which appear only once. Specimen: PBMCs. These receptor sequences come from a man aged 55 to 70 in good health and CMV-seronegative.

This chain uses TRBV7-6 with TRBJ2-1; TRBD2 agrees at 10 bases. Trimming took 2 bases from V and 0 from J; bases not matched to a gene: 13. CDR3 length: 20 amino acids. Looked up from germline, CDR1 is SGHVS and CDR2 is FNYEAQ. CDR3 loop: CASSLIPSGRQFDSYNEQFF. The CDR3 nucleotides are TGTGCCAGCAGCTTAATCCCTAGCGGGAGACAATTTGACTCCTACAATGAGCAGTTCTTC.

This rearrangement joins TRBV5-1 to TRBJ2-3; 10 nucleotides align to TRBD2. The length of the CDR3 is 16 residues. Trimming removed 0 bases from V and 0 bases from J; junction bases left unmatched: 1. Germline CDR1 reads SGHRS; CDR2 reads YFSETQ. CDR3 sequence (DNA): TGCGCCAGCAGCTTGGTACTAGCGGGAAGCACAGATACGCAGTATTTT. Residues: CASSLVLAGSTDTQYF.

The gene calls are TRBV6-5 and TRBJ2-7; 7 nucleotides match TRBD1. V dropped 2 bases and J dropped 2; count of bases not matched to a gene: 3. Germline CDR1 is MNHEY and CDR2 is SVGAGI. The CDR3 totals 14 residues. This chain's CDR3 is CASSYGQVTYEQYF. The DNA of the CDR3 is TGTGCCAGCAGTTACGGACAGGTTACCTACGAGCAGTACTTC.

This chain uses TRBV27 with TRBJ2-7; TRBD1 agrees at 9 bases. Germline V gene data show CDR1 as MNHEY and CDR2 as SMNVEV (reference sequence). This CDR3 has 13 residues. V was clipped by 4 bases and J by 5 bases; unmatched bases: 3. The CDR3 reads CASSYWTGDEQYF. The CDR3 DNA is TGTGCCAGCAGTTATTGGACAGGGGACGAGCAGTACTTC.